The clone carrying this TCR beta chain was found a few times. Antigen unknown. This entry comes from a study of identical twins. General study findings and limits: For out-of-frame beta sequences, excess twin sharing was weaker.

MiXCR was run by TCRdb on the 5' RACE reads, yielding one entry per CDR3 protein. The sample contains 210,000 or so distinct CDR3 sequences, 7.5% of which appear only once. CDR1 is MDHEN and CDR2 is SYDVKM in the germline V gene. Trimming shortened V by 6 bases and J by 5 bases, and 20 bases separated the two germline ends. This CDR3 spans 16 amino acids. This sample also appeared in a second study, on yellow fever vaccine responses in identical twins.

This clonotype was obtained from a woman younger than 30 in good health. Sequenced input: memory (CD45RO+) T cells sorted from blood. The chain is built from TRBV28 and TRBJ1-5; tentative D call: TRBD1 (6 bases). The chain's CDR3 is CASSPAGRGPDQPQHF. The DNA of the CDR3 is TGTGCCAGCAGCCCAGCGGGCAGGGGCCCTGATCAGCCCCAGCATTTT. Looking up the rest from reference TRBV28 and TRBJ1-5 gives the full variable domain: DVKVTQSSRYLVKRTGEKVFLECVQDMDHENMFWYRQDPGLGLRLIYFSYDVKMKEKGDIPEGYSVSREKKERFSLILESASTNQTSMYLCASSPAGRGPDQPQHFGDGTRLSIL.